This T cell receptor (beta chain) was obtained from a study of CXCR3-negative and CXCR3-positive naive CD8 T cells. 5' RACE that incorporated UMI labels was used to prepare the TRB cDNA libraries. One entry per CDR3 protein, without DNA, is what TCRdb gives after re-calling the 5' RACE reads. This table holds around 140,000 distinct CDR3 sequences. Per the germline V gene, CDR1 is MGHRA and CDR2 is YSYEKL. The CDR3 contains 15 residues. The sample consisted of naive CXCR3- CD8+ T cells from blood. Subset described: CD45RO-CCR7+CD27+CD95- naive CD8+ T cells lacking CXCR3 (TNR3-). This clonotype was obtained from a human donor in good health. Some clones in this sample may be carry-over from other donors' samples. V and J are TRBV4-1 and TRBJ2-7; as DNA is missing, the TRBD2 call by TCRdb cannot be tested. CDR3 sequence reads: CASSQRTSGGYEQYF.